The rows below give T cell receptor beta chains drawn from one sample of a study of T cells in Graves' hyperthyroidism and ophthalmopathy. TCRdb re-derived calls from the multiplex PCR reads in MiXCR, one entry per CDR3 protein. The table shows some 510,000 distinct CDR3 sequences, with around 20% occurring only once. The sequenced material came from blood. Receptors were obtained from a man aged 18-30 years with Graves' hyperthyroidism. Each CDR3 is given with its conserved first and last residue. Fields, in order: V gene, J gene, D gene, clone size, CDR3 protein, CDR3 DNA. The D gene is left open where the match is weak. Rows may omit the clone size; those that give it use once, few, many or a size class.

V gene: TRBV5-1; J gene: TRBJ1-1; D gene: NA; clone size: many; CDR3 protein: CASRDLGNTEAFF; CDR3 DNA: TGCGCCAGCAGGGACTTAGGGAACACTGAAGCTTTCTTT
V gene: TRBV7-9; J gene: TRBJ2-5; D gene: NA; clone size: many; CDR3 protein: CASSPEAVQETQYF; CDR3 DNA: TGTGCCAGCAGCCCTGAGGCAGTCCAAGAGACCCAGTACTTC
V gene: TRBV25-1; J gene: TRBJ1-1; D gene: NA; clone size: NA; CDR3 protein: CASMGHGGQGNTEAFF; CDR3 DNA: TGTGCCAGCATGGGCCACGGGGGGCAGGGGAACACTGAAGCTTTCTTT
V gene: TRBV12-3/TRBV12-4; J gene: TRBJ2-5; D gene: TRBD2; clone size: few; CDR3 protein: CASTSNSGGAQETQYF; CDR3 DNA: TGTGCCAGCACCAGCAATAGCGGGGGCGCCCAAGAGACCCAGTACTTC
V gene: TRBV13; J gene: TRBJ1-1; D gene: TRBD1; clone size: many; CDR3 protein: CASSLVGQGVRSAEAFF; CDR3 DNA: TGTGCCAGCAGCCTGGTGGGACAGGGGGTTCGTAGTGCTGAAGCTTTCTTT
V gene: TRBV28; J gene: TRBJ1-2; D gene: TRBD1; clone size: many; CDR3 protein: CASSSTLGRGFNGYTF; CDR3 DNA: TGTGCCAGCAGCTCTACCTTAGGCAGGGGGTTTAATGGCTACACCTTC
V gene: TRBV7-6; J gene: TRBJ1-1; D gene: TRBD1; clone size: many; CDR3 protein: CASSPRGRTEAFF; CDR3 DNA: TGTGCCAGCAGCCCCAGGGGGCGGACTGAAGCTTTCTTT
V gene: TRBV7-8; J gene: TRBJ1-1; D gene: NA; clone size: many; CDR3 protein: CASRYGTVDTEAFF; CDR3 DNA: TGTGCCAGCAGGTACGGGACCGTGGACACTGAAGCTTTCTTT
V gene: TRBV9; J gene: TRBJ2-2; D gene: TRBD2; clone size: many; CDR3 protein: CASSAPWGLGMNTGELFF; CDR3 DNA: TGTGCCAGCAGCGCCCCGTGGGGACTAGGAATGAACACCGGGGAGCTGTTTTTT
V gene: TRBV6-1; J gene: TRBJ2-7; D gene: TRBD1; clone size: many; CDR3 protein: CAILEDRVTYEQYF; CDR3 DNA: TGTGCCATCCTTGAGGACAGGGTTACCTACGAGCAGTACTTC
V gene: TRBV28; J gene: TRBJ2-7; D gene: TRBD2; clone size: many; CDR3 protein: CASTTGGRIYEQYF; CDR3 DNA: TGTGCCAGCACCACGGGGGGGCGGATCTACGAGCAGTACTTC
V gene: TRBV5-1; J gene: TRBJ2-3; D gene: TRBD2; clone size: few; CDR3 protein: CASSLAGGWDTQYF; CDR3 DNA: TGCGCCAGCAGCTTGGCCGGGGGGTGGGATACGCAGTATTTT
V gene: TRBV14; J gene: TRBJ1-1; D gene: TRBD1; clone size: many; CDR3 protein: CASSLFGTGNTEAFF; CDR3 DNA: TGTGCCAGCAGCCTTTTCGGGACAGGGAACACTGAAGCTTTCTTT
V gene: TRBV29-1; J gene: TRBJ2-4; D gene: NA; clone size: NA; CDR3 protein: CSVARSGGTKNIQYF; CDR3 DNA: TGCAGCGTTGCGCGGTCAGGGGGGACCAAAAACATTCAGTACTTC
V gene: TRBV30; J gene: TRBJ2-7; D gene: NA; clone size: NA; CDR3 protein: CAWSPSPAREQYF; CDR3 DNA: TGTGCCTGGAGTCCCTCTCCCGCCCGGGAGCAGTACTTC
V gene: TRBV27; J gene: TRBJ1-5; D gene: NA; clone size: many; CDR3 protein: CASSFTGEQPQHF; CDR3 DNA: TGTGCCAGCAGTTTTACGGGGGAACAGCCCCAGCATTTT
V gene: TRBV2; J gene: TRBJ1-2; D gene: NA; clone size: many; CDR3 protein: CASIGPGEDGYTF; CDR3 DNA: TGTGCCAGCATTGGTCCCGGGGAGGATGGCTACACCTTC
V gene: TRBV12-5; J gene: TRBJ1-3; D gene: NA; clone size: many; CDR3 protein: CASGFPPKLGSGNTIYF; CDR3 DNA: TGTGCTAGTGGTTTCCCTCCGAAGCTGGGCTCTGGAAACACCATATATTTT
V gene: TRBV5-5; J gene: TRBJ1-2; D gene: NA; clone size: NA; CDR3 protein: CASSAQPGPRYGYTF; CDR3 DNA: TGTGCCAGCAGTGCCCAACCGGGACCGCGCTATGGCTACACCTTC
V gene: TRBV30; J gene: TRBJ1-3; D gene: NA; clone size: NA; CDR3 protein: CAWSVSGGLTIYF; CDR3 DNA: TGTGCCTGGAGTGTGTCCGGGGGCCTAACCATATATTTT
V gene: TRBV7-6; J gene: TRBJ2-7; D gene: NA; clone size: many; CDR3 protein: CASSSLSGGYEQYF; CDR3 DNA: TGTGCCAGCAGCTCCCTAAGTGGGGGCTACGAGCAGTACTTC